Given below is one T cell receptor beta chain in context. The sample comes from a study of blood T cell repertoires in COVID-19. The authors' processing: Scientists estimated how many nucleated cells there were by amplifying reference gene primers. Method: immunoSEQ multiplex PCR; TCRdb's copy keeps in-frame clones and lacks some. V and J calls and clone size come straight from that table; D and trimming were deduced from the DNA. Of about 180,000 clones in the sample, 86% were seen once. Germline V gives CDR1 MDHEN, CDR2 SYDVKM. The CDR3 length is 16 residues. The trim removed 3 bases at V and 7 bases at J, leaving 10 bases unmatched.

This TCR was recovered from a woman in her twenties or thirties with active or convalescent COVID-19. The sample consisted of peripheral blood. V and J are TRBV28 and TRBJ2-1; TRBD2 aligns across 9 bases. The CDR3 spells CASSFTGGGAENEQFF. CDR3 coding DNA: TGTGCCAGCAGTTTTACTGGCGGGGGGGCCGAGAATGAGCAGTTCTTC.